The clone carrying this TCR beta chain was seen repeatedly, ten times or more. Antigen specificity is unknown. Tregs were sorted as CD4+CD25+CD127-/low cells. V was shortened by 3 bases and J by 4 bases, with 9 bases between the two germline ends. Germline-derived CDR1 and CDR2 are MNHEY and SVGAGI. The CDR3 extends over 13 amino acids. Broader study findings: Greatest tumor Treg TCR overlap was with tumor naive CD4+ cells. The larger-cohort validation was restricted to a single TCR beta V-J rearrangement rather than whole repertoires. In terms of TCR gene usage, tumor memory CD4+ T cells clustered together with blood and lymph node memory CD4+ cells, as well as with lymph node naive CD4+ cells.

After constant-region reverse-primer amplification, full-length variable regions underwent semi-nested PCR with Nested Universal Primer A. One entry per CDR3 protein, called by TCRdb with MiXCR from the 5' RACE reads. The table records fewer than 65,000 distinct CDR3 sequences, roughly 20% of them present only once. V gene TRBV6-5 combines with J gene TRBJ1-1; tentative D call: TRBD1 (5 bases). What was sequenced was tumor-infiltrating Tregs sorted from the breast tumor. This TCR was recovered from a female donor with breast cancer. As DNA, the CDR3 is TGTGCCAGCAGTTATCTGGGGGGCACTGAAGCTTTCTTT. Its translation is CASSYLGGTEAFF.